The rows below give T cell receptor beta chains drawn from one sample of a study of T cell repertoires in cytomegalovirus infection. TCRdb re-derived calls from the reads in MiXCR, one entry per CDR3 protein. The table shows about 530,000 distinct CDR3 sequences, with around 27% occurring only once. The sequencing input was PBMCs. These receptor sequences come from a human donor in good health (CMV status not recorded). Some clones in this sample may be carry-over from other donors' samples. Each CDR3 is given with its conserved first and last residue. A D gene is named only where the DNA matches it firmly. Clone size is stated in some rows and not others, as once, few, many or a class when expanded.

TRBV12-3/TRBV12-4,TRBJ2-3,-,few,TGTGCCAGCAGTGACGCAGGGTACCGCACAGATACGCAGTATTTT,CASSDAGYRTDTQYF
TRBV25-1,TRBJ1-2,-,few,TGTGCCAGCAGTGTTTCGGGGGGGCGCGGGATTGGCTACACCTTC,CASSVSGGRGIGYTF
TRBV9,TRBJ2-5,TRBD1,-,TGTGCCAGCAGCGTCTTGGACAGGGCGAAGACCCAGTACTTC,CASSVLDRAKTQYF
TRBV7-2,TRBJ2-3,-,many,TGTGCCAGCAGCTTCGTCTCCGGGACCGAGGGTACGCAGTATTTT,CASSFVSGTEGTQYF
TRBV6-5,TRBJ1-2,-,few,TGTGCCAGCAGTAACACAGGAGAAGTCCCGAGCTATGGCTACACCTTC,CASSNTGEVPSYGYTF
TRBV29-1,TRBJ2-1,-,few,TGCAGCGCTTTAAGGACCAATGAGCAGTTCTTC,CSALRTNEQFF
TRBV7-2,TRBJ1-3,TRBD1,many,TGTGCCAGCAGCTCCGGCCTGGGACAGGGCGGTTTGTCTGGAAACACCATATATTTT,CASSSGLGQGGLSGNTIYF
TRBV7-8,TRBJ2-3,TRBD2,many,TGTGCCAGCAGCCCAAGCGGGAGTTATACAGATACGCAGTATTTT,CASSPSGSYTDTQYF
TRBV7-8,TRBJ2-3,-,many,TGTGCCAGCAGCTTAGTTCAGGCACAAGATACGCAGTATTTT,CASSLVQAQDTQYF
TRBV20-1,TRBJ2-1,TRBD2,-,TGCAGTGCTCCCGGGACTAGCGGGAGTATTGAGCAGTTCTTC,CSAPGTSGSIEQFF
TRBV7-2,TRBJ2-7,TRBD2,many,TGTGCCAGCAGCCGGGGACTAGGGAGCTCCTACGAGCAGTACTTC,CASSRGLGSSYEQYF
TRBV15,TRBJ2-1,TRBD1,-,TGTGCCACCAGCAGAGAGGGCGCAGGGGGACATGAGCAGTTCTTC,CATSREGAGGHEQFF
TRBV29-1,TRBJ2-3,-,few,TGCAGCGTTGAAGGTCGGACGGGAGTGGTAGATACGCAGTATTTT,CSVEGRTGVVDTQYF
TRBV7-3,TRBJ2-3,-,-,TGTGCCAGCAGCCGAACTAGGGACACAGATACGCAGTATTTT,CASSRTRDTDTQYF
TRBV19,TRBJ1-2,-,-,TGTGCCAGTAGCCTTAGGGTGACGGAGCGAGTGAATGGCTACACCTTC,CASSLRVTERVNGYTF
TRBV7-3,TRBJ2-1,-,-,TGTGCCAGCAGCAAACCGACCCGGTATGAGCAGTTCTTC,CASSKPTRYEQFF
TRBV20-1,TRBJ2-1,-,few,TGCAGTGCTAGATCCCGATTGGGTGGTGAGCAGTTCTTC,CSARSRLGGEQFF
TRBV9,TRBJ2-5,TRBD2,-,TGTGCCAGCAGCGGACTAGCAGTGGAACAGACCCAGTACTTC,CASSGLAVEQTQYF
TRBV28,TRBJ2-7,TRBD1,few,TGTGCCAGCAGTCCCCCCCCGCGACAGGGGATGGTGTACGAGCAGTACTTC,CASSPPPRQGMVYEQYF
TRBV6-1,TRBJ2-1,-,many,TGTGCCAGCAGTGCCTCCCGGGGCGGGTGGACGAATGAGCAGTTCTTC,CASSASRGGWTNEQFF
TRBV5-1,TRBJ1-2,TRBD1,-,TGCGCCAGCAGCATGGACAGGGGGCCCGGCTACACCTTC,CASSMDRGPGYTF
TRBV7-2,TRBJ2-5,-,many,TGTGCCAGCAGCTCAACCCAGGGGAGAACCCAGTACTTC,CASSSTQGRTQYF
TRBV7-2,TRBJ2-1,-,many,TGTGCCAGCAGCTTCTCCAGCGGGCGCCCCAATGAGCAGTTCTTC,CASSFSSGRPNEQFF
TRBV19,TRBJ2-1,-,-,TGTGCCAGTACCTCCTGGGAGAACAATGAGCAGTTCTTC,CASTSWENNEQFF
TRBV20-1,TRBJ2-2,TRBD1,-,TGCAGTGCTAGAGTGGGACAGGGGGCGAACACCGGGGAGCTGTTTTTT,CSARVGQGANTGELFF
TRBV6-4,TRBJ1-2,-,-,TGTGCCAGCAGTGAAGCAATGGGGTCGGGGGGCTTCTATGGCTACACCTTC,CASSEAMGSGGFYGYTF
TRBV28,TRBJ1-5,-,few,TGTGCCAGCAGCTACACGGGGGGATCAGGGCCCCAGCATTTT,CASSYTGGSGPQHF
TRBV12-3/TRBV12-4,TRBJ2-7,-,-,TGTGCCAGCAGCGGACGGGCTAGTCCCTACGAGCAGTACTTC,CASSGRASPYEQYF
TRBV7-2,TRBJ2-1,-,many,TGTGCCAGCAGCTTGGTATCCCACGAGGGCGAGCAGTTCTTC,CASSLVSHEGEQFF
TRBV7-8,TRBJ2-3,TRBD1,many,TGTGCCAGCAGCCGGGACAGGGTCTTCGATACGCAGTATTTT,CASSRDRVFDTQYF
TRBV14,TRBJ2-7,TRBD2,many,TGTGCCAGCAGCCAAGTCATAGCGGGATCCTCCTACGAGCAGTACTTC,CASSQVIAGSSYEQYF
TRBV3-1,TRBJ2-1,-,-,TGTGCCAGCAGCCAACCAGCGGGCAATGAGCAGTTCTTC,CASSQPAGNEQFF
TRBV12-3/TRBV12-4,TRBJ2-7,TRBD1,few,TGTGCCAGCAGCTATCGGGACAGGGTCGACTACGAGCAGTACTTC,CASSYRDRVDYEQYF
TRBV6-5,TRBJ1-1,TRBD1,-,TGTGCCAGCATTACGACAGGGTTAACATCTGAAGCTTTCTTT,CASITTGLTSEAFF
TRBV12-3/TRBV12-4,TRBJ1-5,TRBD1,few,TGTGCCAGCAGTTTGGGGGGGACAGCTGGACAGCCCCAGCATTTT,CASSLGGTAGQPQHF
TRBV7-9,TRBJ2-5,TRBD2,many,TGTGCCAGCAGCTTAGCGGGGGGGACTAGCGGGAAGACCCAGTACTTC,CASSLAGGTSGKTQYF
TRBV4-1,TRBJ1-5,-,-,TGCGCCAGCAGCCCTCAGCCCCAGGGAATACGTCAGCCCCAGCATTTT,CASSPQPQGIRQPQHF
TRBV7-8,TRBJ1-3,-,few,TGTGCCAGCAGCTTAGCAGGGGTAGTGGCTGGAAACACCATATATTTT,CASSLAGVVAGNTIYF
TRBV6-2/TRBV6-3,TRBJ2-3,TRBD1,-,TGTGCCAGCAGGGGACAGGCGAGCACAGATACGCAGTATTTT,CASRGQASTDTQYF
TRBV7-2,TRBJ2-3,TRBD1,many,TGTGCCAGCAGGGGAAGGACCGTAGGGACAGCCTACACAGATACGCAGTATTTT,CASRGRTVGTAYTDTQYF
TRBV30,TRBJ1-1,-,-,TGTGCCTGGAGCGGGGCGTTGGACACTGAAGCTTTCTTT,CAWSGALDTEAFF
TRBV20-1,TRBJ2-1,-,-,TGCAGTGCTAGGGGGCCTGAGCAGTTCTTC,CSARGPEQFF
TRBV6-1,TRBJ1-2,TRBD1,few,TGTGCCAGCAGTTCCCAGACAGGGTCTCGGGCCCGGACTGGCTACACCTTC,CASSSQTGSRARTGYTF
TRBV11-3,TRBJ2-1,TRBD2,-,TGTGCCAGCAGCTTAGTCCTAGCGGGAGGTTCAGGTGAGCAGTTCTTC,CASSLVLAGGSGEQFF
TRBV6-4,TRBJ2-2,TRBD1,once,TGTGCCAGCAGCCCCACCCCGGGACAGCCAGACACCGGGGAGCTGTTTTTT,CASSPTPGQPDTGELFF
TRBV28,TRBJ1-2,-,few,TGTGCCAGCAGTATCCCGACGGGGGAGGGCTACACCTTC,CASSIPTGEGYTF
TRBV7-9,TRBJ2-1,TRBD2,once,TGTGCCAGCAGCCATCAGACTAGCGGGAGCTTGGATGAGCAGTTCTTC,CASSHQTSGSLDEQFF
TRBV20-1,TRBJ2-1,TRBD2,-,TGCAGTGCTAGAGATTATCCCGCGGGGGAGACCTCCTACAATGAGCAGTTCTTC,CSARDYPAGETSYNEQFF
TRBV5-1,TRBJ2-4,TRBD1,-,TGCGCCAGCAGTGGACAGGGGGAAAACATTCAGTACTTC,CASSGQGENIQYF